This is a list of T cell receptor beta chains from one sample in a study of blood T cell repertoires in COVID-19. Measured with immunoSEQ multiplex PCR; TCRdb has only the in-frame clones, and not every one. The sample carries 310,000 or so clones, about nine tenths recorded once. The sequenced sample was peripheral blood. All receptors derive from a man aged 45 to 65 with active or convalescent COVID-19. CDR3s include the opening cysteine and the closing phenylalanine or tryptophan. A D gene is named only where the DNA matches it firmly. Only some rows state a clone size, as once, few, many or a class for expanded clones.

V gene: TRBV28
J gene: TRBJ1-5
clone size: NA
D gene: NA
CDR3 protein: CASSFVPQPQHF
CDR3 DNA: TGTGCCAGCAGTTTCGTTCCTCAGCCCCAGCATTTT

V gene: TRBV28
J gene: TRBJ2-7
clone size: NA
D gene: NA
CDR3 protein: CASTSGLFTYEQYF
CDR3 DNA: TGTGCCAGCACCAGTGGACTATTTACCTACGAGCAGTACTTC

V gene: TRBV2
J gene: TRBJ2-1
clone size: NA
D gene: TRBD1
CDR3 protein: CASRPTGGSEQFF
CDR3 DNA: TGTGCCAGCAGGCCAACAGGGGGTAGTGAGCAGTTCTTC

V gene: TRBV2
J gene: TRBJ1-1
clone size: NA
D gene: NA
CDR3 protein: CASSQTGGAAFF
CDR3 DNA: TGTGCCAGCAGTCAGACGGGGGGAGCAGCTTTCTTT

V gene: TRBV6-1
J gene: TRBJ2-1
clone size: NA
D gene: NA
CDR3 protein: CASSEHGGRPFF
CDR3 DNA: TGTGCCAGCAGTGAACACGGGGGACGGCCGTTCTTC

V gene: TRBV7-9
J gene: TRBJ1-1
clone size: NA
D gene: TRBD1
CDR3 protein: CASSLPGQGSTEAFF
CDR3 DNA: TGTGCCAGCAGCCTACCGGGACAGGGCTCCACTGAAGCTTTCTTT

V gene: TRBV28
J gene: TRBJ1-2
clone size: NA
D gene: TRBD1
CDR3 protein: CASRSTGPNYGYTF
CDR3 DNA: TGTGCCAGCAGGTCGACAGGGCCCAACTATGGCTACACCTTC

V gene: TRBV7-3
J gene: TRBJ2-6
clone size: NA
D gene: NA
CDR3 protein: CASSPSKSSGANVLTF
CDR3 DNA: TGTGCCAGCAGCCCGAGCAAGAGCTCTGGGGCCAACGTCCTGACTTTC

V gene: TRBV7-2
J gene: TRBJ1-6
clone size: few
D gene: NA
CDR3 protein: CASSLQGGSSPLHF
CDR3 DNA: TGTGCCAGCAGCTTACAGGGTGGAAGTTCACCCCTCCACTTT

V gene: TRBV24-1
J gene: TRBJ2-1
clone size: NA
D gene: NA
CDR3 protein: CATSDLPRADEQFF
CDR3 DNA: TGTGCCACCAGTGATTTGCCCCGCGCCGATGAGCAGTTCTTC